This T cell receptor beta chain was sequenced during a study of CD8 T cells in ankylosing spondylitis. CDR1 is MNHEY and CDR2 is SMNVEV in the germline V gene (reference sequence). Trimming removed 6 bases from V and 5 bases from J, with 16 bases in between. CDR3 length: 14 amino acids. This clonotype showed up many times. Antigen: not known. The study's findings and limits: The clones that were linked to disease were reported to be significantly enriched in matched synovial fluid samples from ankylosing spondylitis patients. Earlier literature documents some of the motif variants in reactive arthritis synovial fluid and blood.

Library preparation for TCR beta used quantitative 5'-RACE with molecular barcodes. TCRdb reanalysed the 5' RACE reads using MiXCR and keeps one entry per CDR3 protein. The sample includes 200,000 to 250,000 distinct CDR3 sequences, approximately 8% of them seen just once. Specimen: blood, either unsorted or a sorted T cell fraction (not recorded which). This clonotype was obtained from a female donor with ankylosing spondylitis or in good health (not recorded which). This chain connects TRBV27 to TRBJ1-1; D not certain. The CDR3 sequence is CASRPGLVGTEAFF. The DNA for the CDR3 is TGTGCCAGCAGACCGGGCCTGGTGGGGACTGAAGCTTTCTTT.